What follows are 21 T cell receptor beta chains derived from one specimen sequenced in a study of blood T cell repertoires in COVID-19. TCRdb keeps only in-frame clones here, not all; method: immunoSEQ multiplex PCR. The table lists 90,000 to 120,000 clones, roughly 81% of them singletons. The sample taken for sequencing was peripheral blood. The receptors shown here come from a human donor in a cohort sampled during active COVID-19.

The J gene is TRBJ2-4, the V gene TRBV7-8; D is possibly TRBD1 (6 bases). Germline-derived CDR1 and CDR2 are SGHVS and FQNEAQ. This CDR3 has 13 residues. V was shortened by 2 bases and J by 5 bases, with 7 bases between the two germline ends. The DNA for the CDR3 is TGTGCCAGCAGCTTACGGACAGAAAACATTCAGTACTTC. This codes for CASSLRTENIQYF.

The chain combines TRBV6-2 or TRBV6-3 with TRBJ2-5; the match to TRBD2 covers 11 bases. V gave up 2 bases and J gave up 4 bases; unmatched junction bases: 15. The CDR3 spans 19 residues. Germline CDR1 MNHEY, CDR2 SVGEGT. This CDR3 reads CASSYGRTGTSGVGETQYF. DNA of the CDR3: TGTGCCAGCAGTTACGGTCGTACTGGGACTAGCGGAGTAGGAGAGACCCAGTACTTC.

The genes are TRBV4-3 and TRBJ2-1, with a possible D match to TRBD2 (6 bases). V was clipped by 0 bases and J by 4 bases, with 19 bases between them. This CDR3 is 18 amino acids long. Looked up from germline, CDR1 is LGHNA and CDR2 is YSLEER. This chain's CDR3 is CASSQERTRGMLYNEQFF. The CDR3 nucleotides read TGCGCCAGCAGCCAAGAGCGGACTCGCGGGATGTTATACAATGAGCAGTTCTTC.

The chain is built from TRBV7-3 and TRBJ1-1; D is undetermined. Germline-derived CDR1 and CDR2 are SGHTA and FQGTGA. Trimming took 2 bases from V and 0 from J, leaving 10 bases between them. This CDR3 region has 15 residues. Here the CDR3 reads CASSLSGNMNTEAFF. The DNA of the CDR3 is TGTGCCAGCAGCTTATCGGGAAACATGAACACTGAAGCTTTCTTT.

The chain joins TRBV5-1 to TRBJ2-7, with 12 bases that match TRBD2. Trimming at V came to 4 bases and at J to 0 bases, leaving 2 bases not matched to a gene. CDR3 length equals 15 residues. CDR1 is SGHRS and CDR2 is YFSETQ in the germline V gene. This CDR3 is CASSELAGGSYEQYF. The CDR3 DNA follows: TGCGCCAGCAGCGAACTAGCGGGAGGCTCCTACGAGCAGTACTTC.

CDR3 nucleotides: TGTGCCAGCAGCTTAGGAGGGCCGCAGCCCCAGCATTTT. It encodes CASSLGGPQPQHF. J is TRBJ1-5 and V is TRBV7-6, with D unresolved. Germline V CDR1 and CDR2: SGHVS, FNYEAQ. CDR3 size: 13 residues. V was cut by 1 base and J by 7 bases, with 8 bases left in between.

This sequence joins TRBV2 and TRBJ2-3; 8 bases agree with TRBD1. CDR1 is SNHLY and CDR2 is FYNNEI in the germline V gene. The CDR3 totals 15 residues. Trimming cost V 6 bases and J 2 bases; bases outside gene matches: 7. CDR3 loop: CASSGQGTNTDTQYF. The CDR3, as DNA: TGTGCCAGCAGCGGACAGGGAACCAACACAGATACGCAGTATTTT.

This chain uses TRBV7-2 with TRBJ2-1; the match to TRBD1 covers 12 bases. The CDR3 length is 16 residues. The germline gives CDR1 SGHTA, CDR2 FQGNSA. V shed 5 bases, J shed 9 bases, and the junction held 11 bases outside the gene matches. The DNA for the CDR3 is TGTGCCAGCAGCGCCCAGACGGGACAGGGGGCTAGTGAGCAGTTCTTC. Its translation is CASSAQTGQGASEQFF.

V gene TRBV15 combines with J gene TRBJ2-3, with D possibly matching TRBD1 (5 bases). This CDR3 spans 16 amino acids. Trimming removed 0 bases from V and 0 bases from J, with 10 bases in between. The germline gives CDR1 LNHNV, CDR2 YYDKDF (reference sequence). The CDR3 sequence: CATSRDSPGSTDTQYF. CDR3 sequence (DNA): TGTGCCACCAGCAGAGATAGCCCAGGGAGCACAGATACGCAGTATTTT.

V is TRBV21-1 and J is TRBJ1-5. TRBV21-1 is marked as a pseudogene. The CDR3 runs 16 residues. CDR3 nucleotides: TGTGCCAGCAGCAAATCAGAGGGCCGTAGCAATCAGCCCCAGCATTTT. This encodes CASSKSEGRSNQPQHF.

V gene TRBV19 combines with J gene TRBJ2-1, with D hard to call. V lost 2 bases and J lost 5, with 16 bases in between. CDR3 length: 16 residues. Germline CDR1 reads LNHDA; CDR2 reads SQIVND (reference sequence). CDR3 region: CASSIYPSGWHNEQFF. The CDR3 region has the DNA TGTGCCAGTAGTATATACCCCTCCGGGTGGCACAATGAGCAGTTCTTC.

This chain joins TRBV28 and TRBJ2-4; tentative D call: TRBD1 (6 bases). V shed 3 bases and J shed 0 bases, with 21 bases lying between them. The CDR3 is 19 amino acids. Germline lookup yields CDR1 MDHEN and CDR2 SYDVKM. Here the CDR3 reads CASSLSGTYGFLAKNIQYF. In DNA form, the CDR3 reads TGTGCCAGCAGTTTGTCTGGGACATACGGATTTCTAGCCAAAAACATTCAGTACTTC.

Written as DNA, the CDR3 is TGTGCCAGCAGCGAGGACATATTGGACAATGAGCAGTTCTTC. This sequence encodes CASSEDILDNEQFF. The V and J genes are TRBV9 and TRBJ2-1, with a tentative D call TRBD1 (5 bases). The CDR3 is made up of 14 amino acids. V was clipped by 3 bases and J by 5 bases, with 12 bases between them. CDR1 and CDR2 (germline): SGDLS, YYNGEE.

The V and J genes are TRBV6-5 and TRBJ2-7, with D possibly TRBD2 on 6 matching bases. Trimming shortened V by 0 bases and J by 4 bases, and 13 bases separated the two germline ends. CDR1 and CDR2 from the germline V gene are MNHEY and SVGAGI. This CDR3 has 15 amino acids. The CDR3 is CASSYSFRESYEQYF. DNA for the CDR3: TGTGCCAGCAGTTACTCGTTCCGGGAGTCTTACGAGCAGTACTTC.

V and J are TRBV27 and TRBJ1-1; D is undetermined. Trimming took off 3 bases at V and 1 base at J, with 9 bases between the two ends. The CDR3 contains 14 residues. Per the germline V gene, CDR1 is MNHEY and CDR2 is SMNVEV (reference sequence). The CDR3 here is CASSFGVSNTEAFF. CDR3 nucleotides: TGTGCCAGCAGTTTCGGGGTATCGAACACTGAAGCTTTCTTT.

DNA for the CDR3: TGTGCCAGCAGCTTGGGTCTAAAAGACATTCAGTACTTC. It specifies CASSLGLKDIQYF. The V and J genes are TRBV5-5 and TRBJ2-4; D is unclear. V lost 0 bases, J lost 8 bases, and 9 bases lay in between. This CDR3 spans 13 amino acids. Germline V gives CDR1 SGHKS, CDR2 YYEKEE (reference sequence).

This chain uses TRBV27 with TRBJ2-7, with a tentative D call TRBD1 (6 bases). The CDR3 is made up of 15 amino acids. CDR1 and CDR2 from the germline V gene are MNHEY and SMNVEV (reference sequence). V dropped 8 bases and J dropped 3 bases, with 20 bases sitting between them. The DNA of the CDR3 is TGTGCCAGCTCCCAGACCCCAGGGGAGAACTACGAGCAGTACTTC. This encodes CASSQTPGENYEQYF.

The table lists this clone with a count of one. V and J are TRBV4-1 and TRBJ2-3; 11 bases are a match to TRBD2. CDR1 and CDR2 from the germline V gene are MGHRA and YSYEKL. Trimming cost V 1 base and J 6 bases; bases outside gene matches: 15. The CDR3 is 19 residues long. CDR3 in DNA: TGCGCCAGCAGCCAAGCCGTGCTAGCGGGAGGCCGGATGGGGGATACGCAGTATTTT. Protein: CASSQAVLAGGRMGDTQYF.

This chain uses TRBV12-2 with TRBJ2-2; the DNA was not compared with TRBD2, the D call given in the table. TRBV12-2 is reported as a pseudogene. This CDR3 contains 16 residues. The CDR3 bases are TGTGCAAGTCGCTCTCGGACTTTTGATTGGACCGGGGAGCTGTTTTTT. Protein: CASRSRTFDWTGELFF.

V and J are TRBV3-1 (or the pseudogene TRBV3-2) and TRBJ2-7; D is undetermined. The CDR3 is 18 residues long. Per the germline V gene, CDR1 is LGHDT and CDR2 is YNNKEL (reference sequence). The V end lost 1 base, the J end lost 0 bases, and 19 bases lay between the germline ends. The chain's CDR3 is CASSQGSSAPLYSYEQYF. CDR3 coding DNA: TGTGCCAGCAGCCAAGGTTCCAGTGCACCTCTGTACTCCTACGAGCAGTACTTC.

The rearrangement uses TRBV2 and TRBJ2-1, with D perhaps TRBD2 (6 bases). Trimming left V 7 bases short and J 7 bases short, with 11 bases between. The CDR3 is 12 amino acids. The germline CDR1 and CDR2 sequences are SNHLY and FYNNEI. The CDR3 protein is CASNLGGNEQFF. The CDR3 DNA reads TGTGCCAGCAATTTAGGAGGGAATGAGCAGTTCTTC.